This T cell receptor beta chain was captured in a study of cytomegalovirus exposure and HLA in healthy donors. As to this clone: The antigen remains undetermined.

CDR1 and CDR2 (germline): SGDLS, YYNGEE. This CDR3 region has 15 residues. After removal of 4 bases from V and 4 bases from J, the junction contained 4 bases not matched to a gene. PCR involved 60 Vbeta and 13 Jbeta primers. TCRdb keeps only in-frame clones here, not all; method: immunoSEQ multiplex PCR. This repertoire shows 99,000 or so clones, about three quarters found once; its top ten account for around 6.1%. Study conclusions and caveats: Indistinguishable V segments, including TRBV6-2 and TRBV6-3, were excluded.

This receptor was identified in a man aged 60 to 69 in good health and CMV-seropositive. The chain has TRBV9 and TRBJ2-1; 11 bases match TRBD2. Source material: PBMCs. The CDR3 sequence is CASSYTSGGYNEQFF. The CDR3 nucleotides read TGTGCCAGCAGCTATACTAGCGGGGGATACAATGAGCAGTTCTTC.